Below, one TCR beta chain is given with its context. This CDR3 spans 14 amino acids. The ends lost 6 bases at V and 3 bases at J; junction bases unmatched: 7. Germline V CDR1 and CDR2: MNHEY, SMNVEV (reference sequence). The data originate from a study of shared T cell receptors in the human thymus. Sequencing used immunoSEQ multiplex PCR; TCRdb keeps in-frame clones, though not all of them. The table lists hundreds of thousands of clones, around 78% of them singletons. The sample also formed part of further work on human thymus T cells.

This chain links TRBV27 with TRBJ1-1; 7 nucleotides agree with TRBD1. This TCR was recovered from a boy under two years old with a congenital heart defect. The material sequenced was thymocytes. In DNA form, the CDR3 reads TGTGCCAGCAGCTCAATAGACAGGGACACTGAAGCTTTCTTT. Its protein is CASSSIDRDTEAFF.